This TCR beta chain was sequenced during a study of human T cells and chemical hapten exposure. Across the study: How much TCR each sample yielded varied, mostly because pooled library volumes differed slightly.

Study-wide findings and caveats: The number of TCRs over 1 in 1000 frequency stayed unchanged after DPC. Donor immune responses may differ from healthy people's, since all donors had alopecia.

There are many counts of this clonotype. What it binds is unknown. The time point: patch test 1, 2 weeks after DPC sensitization. The treatment: therapeutic diphenylcyclopropenone sensitization with weekly scalp DPC. Source study methods: A typical sample had 75,000 to 100,000 TCRs, with roughly 23,224 to 690,600 overall. TCRdb re-analysed the RACE reads in MiXCR, keeping a single row per CDR3 protein. TCRdb's processing, not the study's, gives the V and J calls here. The sample holds around 380,000 distinct CDR3 sequences; about 4.4% are singletons and the top ten take over 2%. With 3 bases removed from V and 4 bases from J, the gap between germline ends came to 16 bases. The length of the CDR3 is 15 residues. Per the germline V gene, CDR1 is LGHDT and CDR2 is YNNKEL (reference sequence).

This receptor was identified in a woman aged 50 to 60 with alopecia areata. Some clones in this sample may be carry-over from other donors' samples. The rearrangement uses TRBV3-1 and TRBJ2-7; D is possibly TRBD2 (6 bases). The sample here was whole blood, taken in connection with sensitization to the hapten diphenylcyclopropenone (DPC). CDR3 residues: CASSHTTGSLYEQYF. The CDR3 DNA reads TGTGCCAGCAGCCATACAACCGGGAGTCTGTACGAGCAGTACTTC.